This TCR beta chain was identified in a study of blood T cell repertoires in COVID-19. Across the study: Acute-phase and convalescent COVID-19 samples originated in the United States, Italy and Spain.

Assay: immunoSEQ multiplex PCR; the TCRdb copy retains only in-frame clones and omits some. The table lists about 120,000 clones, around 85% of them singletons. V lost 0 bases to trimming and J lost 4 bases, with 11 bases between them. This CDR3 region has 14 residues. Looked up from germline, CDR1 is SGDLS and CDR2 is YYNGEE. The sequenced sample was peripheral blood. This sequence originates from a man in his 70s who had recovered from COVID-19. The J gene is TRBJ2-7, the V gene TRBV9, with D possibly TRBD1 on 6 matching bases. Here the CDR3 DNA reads TGTGCCAGCAGCGTAGACCAGGGGTTATACGAGCAGTACTTC. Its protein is CASSVDQGLYEQYF. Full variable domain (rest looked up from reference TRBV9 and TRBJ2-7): DSGVTQTPKHLITATGQRVTLRCSPRSGDLSVYWYQQSLDQGLQFLIQYYNGEERAKGNILERFSAQQFPDLHSELNLSSLELGDSALYFCASSVDQGLYEQYFGPGTRLTVT.